The rows below give T cell receptor beta chains drawn from one sample of a study of CD4 T cells in relation to SARS-CoV-2 and coronaviruses. Sequencing used immunoSEQ multiplex PCR; TCRdb keeps in-frame clones, though not all of them. The sample includes about 17,000 clones, 60% to 75% of them seen just once. These receptors' targets are unknown. Source material: CD4+ T cells from PBMCs, cultured in vitro. These receptors were collected from a human donor in good health. Each CDR3 is given without its conserved first and last residue. Each record gives: J gene, V gene, CDR3 length, CDR3 protein.

j_gene: TRBJ2-5; v_gene: TRBV7-3; len: 11; CDR3aa: ASSYGGGETQY
j_gene: TRBJ2-4; v_gene: TRBV7-9; len: 13; CDR3aa: ASSLGDVAKNIQY
j_gene: TRBJ2-1; v_gene: TRBV7-9; len: 15; CDR3aa: ASSPNILAGAGNEQF
j_gene: TRBJ2-7; v_gene: TRBV12-3/TRBV12-4; len: 11; CDR3aa: ASSEGLAGEKY
j_gene: TRBJ2-7; v_gene: TRBV5-1; len: 11; CDR3aa: ASSSGGSYEQY
j_gene: TRBJ2-7; v_gene: TRBV2; len: 9; CDR3aa: ASMREYEQY
j_gene: TRBJ2-2; v_gene: TRBV6-5; len: 12; CDR3aa: ASGGISNTGELF
j_gene: TRBJ1-1; v_gene: TRBV28; len: 11; CDR3aa: ASSLIKNTEAF
j_gene: TRBJ2-1; v_gene: TRBV3-1/TRBV3-2; len: 13; CDR3aa: ASSQYRRDIVGQF
j_gene: TRBJ2-5; v_gene: TRBV14; len: 14; CDR3aa: ASSPGRGSHQETQY
j_gene: TRBJ1-1; v_gene: TRBV7-9; len: 9; CDR3aa: ASSLAGEAF
j_gene: TRBJ1-3; v_gene: TRBV3-1/TRBV3-2; len: 12; CDR3aa: ASSTDNSGNTIY